Sequencing of this T cell receptor (beta chain) was carried out in a study of T cells after yellow fever vaccination. Study-level information: Fractions containing few cells were prepared with SMART-Seq v4 Ultra Low Input. Study-wide points: Contamination of FACS-sorted repertoires by abundant clonotypes from the bulk population could occur.

A 5'RACE template-switching step, the method used to make TCR cDNA, added a universal primer site and UMIs. TCRdb fed the 5' RACE reads into MiXCR, producing one record per CDR3 protein. The data contain about 630,000 distinct CDR3 sequences, about 12% of them singletons. Remarks on this clonotype: The antigen is unknown.

CDR3 size: 15 residues. The V end lost 4 bases, the J end lost 0 bases, and 13 bases lay between the germline ends. Germline V gives CDR1 SGHTA, CDR2 FQGNSA. The clonotype comes from a man aged 30 to 45 who received the YFV17D yellow fever vaccine. The sequencing used PBMCs, collected on the day of the yellow fever booster vaccination. The V and J genes are TRBV7-2 and TRBJ2-7; perhaps TRBD1 as D (6 bases). The CDR3 DNA sequence: TGTGCCAGCAGCTCCCAGGGGCACTCCTCCTACGAGCAGTACTTC. It encodes CASSSQGHSSYEQYF.